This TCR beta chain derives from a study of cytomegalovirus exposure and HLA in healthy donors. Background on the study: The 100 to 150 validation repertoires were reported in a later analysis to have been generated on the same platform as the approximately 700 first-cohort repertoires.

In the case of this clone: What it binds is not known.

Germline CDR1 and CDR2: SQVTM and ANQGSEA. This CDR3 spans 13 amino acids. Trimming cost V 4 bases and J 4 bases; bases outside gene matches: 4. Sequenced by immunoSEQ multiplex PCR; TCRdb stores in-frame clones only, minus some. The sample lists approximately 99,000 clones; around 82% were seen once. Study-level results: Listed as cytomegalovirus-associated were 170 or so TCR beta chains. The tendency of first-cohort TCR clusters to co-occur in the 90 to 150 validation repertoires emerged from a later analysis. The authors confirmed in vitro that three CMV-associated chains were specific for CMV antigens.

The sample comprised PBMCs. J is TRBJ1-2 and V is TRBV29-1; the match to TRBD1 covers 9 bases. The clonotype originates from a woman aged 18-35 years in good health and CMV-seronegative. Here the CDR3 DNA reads TGCAGCGTTGCGACAGGGGGGGGCTATGGCTACACCTTC. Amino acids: CSVATGGGYGYTF.